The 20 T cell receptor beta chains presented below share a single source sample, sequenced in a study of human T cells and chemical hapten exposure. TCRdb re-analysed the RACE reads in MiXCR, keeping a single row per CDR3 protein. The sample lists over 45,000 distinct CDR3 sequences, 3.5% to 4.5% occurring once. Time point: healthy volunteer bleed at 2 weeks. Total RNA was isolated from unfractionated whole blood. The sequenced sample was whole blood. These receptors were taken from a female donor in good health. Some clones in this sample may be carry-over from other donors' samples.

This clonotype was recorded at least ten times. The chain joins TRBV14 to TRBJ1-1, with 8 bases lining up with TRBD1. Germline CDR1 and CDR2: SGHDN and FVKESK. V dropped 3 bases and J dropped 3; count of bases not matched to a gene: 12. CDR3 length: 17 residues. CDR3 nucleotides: TGTGCCAGCAGCCACAAAAAGGTCACAGGGGGGGACACTGAAGCTTTCTTT. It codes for CASSHKKVTGGDTEAFF.

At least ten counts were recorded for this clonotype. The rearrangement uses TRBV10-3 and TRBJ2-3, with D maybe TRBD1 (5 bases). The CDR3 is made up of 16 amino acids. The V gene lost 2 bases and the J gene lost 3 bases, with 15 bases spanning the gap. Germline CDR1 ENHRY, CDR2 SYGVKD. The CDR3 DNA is TGTGCCATCAGTGAGAGAGACAGACTTAGTACAGATACGCAGTATTTT. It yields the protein CAISERDRLSTDTQYF.

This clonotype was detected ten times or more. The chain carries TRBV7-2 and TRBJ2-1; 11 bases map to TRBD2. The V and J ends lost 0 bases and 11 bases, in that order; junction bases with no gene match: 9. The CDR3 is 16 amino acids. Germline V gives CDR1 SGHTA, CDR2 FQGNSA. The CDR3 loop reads CASSLASLAGGKKQFF. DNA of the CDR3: TGTGCCAGCAGCTTAGCAAGCCTAGCGGGGGGTAAAAAGCAGTTCTTC.

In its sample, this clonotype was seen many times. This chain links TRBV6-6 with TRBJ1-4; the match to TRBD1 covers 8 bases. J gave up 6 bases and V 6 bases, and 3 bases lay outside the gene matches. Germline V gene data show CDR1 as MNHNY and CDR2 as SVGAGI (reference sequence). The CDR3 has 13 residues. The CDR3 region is CASSRQGYEKLFF. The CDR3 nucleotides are TGTGCCAGCAGCCGACAGGGGTATGAAAAACTGTTTTTT.

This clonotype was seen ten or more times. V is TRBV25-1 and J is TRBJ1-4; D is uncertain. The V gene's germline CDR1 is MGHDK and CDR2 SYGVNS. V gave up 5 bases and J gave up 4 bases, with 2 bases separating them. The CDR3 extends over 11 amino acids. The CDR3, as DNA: TGTGCCAGCAGTCTTAATGAAAAACTGTTTTTT. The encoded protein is CASSLNEKLFF.

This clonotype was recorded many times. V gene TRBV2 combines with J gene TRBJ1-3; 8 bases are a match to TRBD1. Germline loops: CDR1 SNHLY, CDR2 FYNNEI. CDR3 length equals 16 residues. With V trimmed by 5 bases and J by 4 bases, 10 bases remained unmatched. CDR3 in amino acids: CASSRGQDSLGNTIYF. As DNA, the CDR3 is TGTGCCAGCAGTCGGGGACAGGATTCTCTGGGAAACACCATATATTTT.

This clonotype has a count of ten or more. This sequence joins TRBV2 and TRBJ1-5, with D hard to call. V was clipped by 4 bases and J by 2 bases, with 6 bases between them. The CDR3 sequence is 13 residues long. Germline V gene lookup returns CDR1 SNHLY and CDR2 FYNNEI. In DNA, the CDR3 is TGTGCCAGCAGTGTAAACGGCAATCAGCCCCAGCATTTT. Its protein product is CASSVNGNQPQHF. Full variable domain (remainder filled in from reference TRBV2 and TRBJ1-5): EPEVTQTPSHQVTQMGQEVILRCVPISNHLYFYWYRQILGQKVEFLVSFYNNEISEKSEIFDDQFSVERPDGSNFTLKIRSTKLEDSAMYFCASSVNGNQPQHFGDGTRLSIL.

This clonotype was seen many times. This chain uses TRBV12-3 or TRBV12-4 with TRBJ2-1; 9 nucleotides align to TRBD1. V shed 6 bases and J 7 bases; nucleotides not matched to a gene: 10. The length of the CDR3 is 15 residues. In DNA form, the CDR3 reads TGTGCCAGCAGCCTAAGTCCCGGGACAGGGAATGAGCAGTTCTTC. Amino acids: CASSLSPGTGNEQFF.

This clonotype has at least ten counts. CDR3 protein: CASSQEEGTGGEKLFF. Here the CDR3 DNA reads TGCGCCAGCAGCCAAGAGGAAGGGACAGGGGGTGAAAAACTGTTTTTT. This chain links TRBV4-1 with TRBJ1-4, with 11 bases fitting TRBD1. Trimming took 0 bases from V and 7 from J; bases not matched to a gene: 4. The CDR3 covers 16 residues. Germline V gene lookup returns CDR1 MGHRA and CDR2 YSYEKL.

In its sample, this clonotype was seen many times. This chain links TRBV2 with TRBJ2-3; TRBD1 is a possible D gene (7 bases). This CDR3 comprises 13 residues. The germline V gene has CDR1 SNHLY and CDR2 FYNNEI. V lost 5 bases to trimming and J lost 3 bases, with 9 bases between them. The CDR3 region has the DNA TGTGCCAGCAGTCCAGGGGGGACAGATACGCAGTATTTT. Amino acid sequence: CASSPGGTDTQYF.

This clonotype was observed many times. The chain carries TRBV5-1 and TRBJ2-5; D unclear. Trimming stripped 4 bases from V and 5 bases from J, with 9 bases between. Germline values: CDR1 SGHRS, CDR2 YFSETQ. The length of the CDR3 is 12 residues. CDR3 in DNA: TGCGCCAGCAGCGCGGAAGGGGAGACCCAGTACTTC. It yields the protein CASSAEGETQYF.

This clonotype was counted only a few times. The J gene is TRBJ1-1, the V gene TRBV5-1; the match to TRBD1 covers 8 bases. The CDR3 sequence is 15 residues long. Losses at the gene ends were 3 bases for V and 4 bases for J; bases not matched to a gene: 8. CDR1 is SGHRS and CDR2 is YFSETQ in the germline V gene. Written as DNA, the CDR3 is TGCGCCAGCAGCTCCTTACAGGGGGGTGGCACTGAAGCTTTCTTT. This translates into CASSSLQGGGTEAFF. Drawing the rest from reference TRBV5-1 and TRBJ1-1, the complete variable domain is KAGVTQTPRYLIKTRGQQVTLSCSPISGHRSVSWYQQTPGQGLQFLFEYFSETQRNKGNFPGRFSGRQFSNSRSEMNVSTLELGDSALYLCASSSLQGGGTEAFFGQGTRLTVV.

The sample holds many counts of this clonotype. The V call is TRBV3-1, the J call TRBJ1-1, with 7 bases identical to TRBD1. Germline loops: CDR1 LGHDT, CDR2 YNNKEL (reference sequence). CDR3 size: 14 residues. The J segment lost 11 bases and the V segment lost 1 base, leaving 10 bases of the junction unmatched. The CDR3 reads CASSQGGGPDRAFF. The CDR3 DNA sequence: TGTGCCAGCAGCCAAGGAGGGGGACCGGACAGGGCTTTCTTT. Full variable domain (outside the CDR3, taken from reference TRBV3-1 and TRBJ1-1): DTAVSQTPKYLVTQMGNDKSIKCEQNLGHDTMYWYKQDSKKFLKIMFSYNNKELIINETVPNRFSPKSPDKAHLNLHINSLELGDSAVYFCASSQGGGPDRAFFGQGTRLTVV.

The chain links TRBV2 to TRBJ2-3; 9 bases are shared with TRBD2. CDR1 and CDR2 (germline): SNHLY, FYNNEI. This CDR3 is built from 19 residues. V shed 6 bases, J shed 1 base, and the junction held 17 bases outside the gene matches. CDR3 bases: TGTGCCAGCAGCGGGACTTTCCGCGGGGGGGTACAAGGCACAGATACGCAGTATTTT. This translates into CASSGTFRGGVQGTDTQYF.

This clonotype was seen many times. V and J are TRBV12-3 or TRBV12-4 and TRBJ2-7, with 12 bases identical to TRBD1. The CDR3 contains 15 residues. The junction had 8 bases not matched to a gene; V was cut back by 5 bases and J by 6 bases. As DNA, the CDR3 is TGTGCCAGCAGTCGACGGGACAGGGGGCACTCCGAGCAGTACTTC. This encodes CASSRRDRGHSEQYF.

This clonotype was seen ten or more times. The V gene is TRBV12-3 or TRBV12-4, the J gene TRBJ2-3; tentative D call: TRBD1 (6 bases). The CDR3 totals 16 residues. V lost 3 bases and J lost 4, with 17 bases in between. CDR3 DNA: TGTGCCAGCAGTTTGGGTGGCGAGGGGGATGCAGATACGCAGTATTTT. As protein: CASSLGGEGDADTQYF.

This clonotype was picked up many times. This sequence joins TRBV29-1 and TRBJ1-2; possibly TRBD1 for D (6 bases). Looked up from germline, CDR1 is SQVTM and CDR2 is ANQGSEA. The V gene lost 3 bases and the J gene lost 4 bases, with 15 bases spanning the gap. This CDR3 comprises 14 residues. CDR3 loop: CSVDRAGVTYGYTF. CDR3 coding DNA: TGCAGCGTTGATCGGGCAGGGGTGACCTATGGCTACACCTTC.

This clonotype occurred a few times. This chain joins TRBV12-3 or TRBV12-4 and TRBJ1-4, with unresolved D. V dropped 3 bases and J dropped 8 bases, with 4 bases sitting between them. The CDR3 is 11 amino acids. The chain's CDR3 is CASSFREKLFF. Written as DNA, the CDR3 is TGTGCCAGCAGTTTTAGGGAAAAACTGTTTTTT.

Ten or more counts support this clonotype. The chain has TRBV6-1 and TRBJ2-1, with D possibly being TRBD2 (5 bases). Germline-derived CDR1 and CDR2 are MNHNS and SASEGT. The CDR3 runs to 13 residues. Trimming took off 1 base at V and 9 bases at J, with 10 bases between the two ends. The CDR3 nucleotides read TGTGCCAGCAGTGAAGGGGTAGGAGGTGAGCAGTTCTTC. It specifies CASSEGVGGEQFF.

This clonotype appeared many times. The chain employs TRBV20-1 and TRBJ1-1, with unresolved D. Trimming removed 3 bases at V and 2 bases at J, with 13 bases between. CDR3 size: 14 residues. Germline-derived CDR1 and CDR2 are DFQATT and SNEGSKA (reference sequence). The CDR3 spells CSASIPWGNTEAFF. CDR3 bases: TGCAGTGCTAGTATACCCTGGGGAAACACTGAAGCTTTCTTT.